Listed below are T cell receptor beta chains from one sample, sequenced in a study of regulatory T cells in long-lasting Graves disease. TCRdb re-called the multiplex PCR reads through MiXCR, storing one row per CDR3 protein. The table has 300,000 to 500,000 distinct CDR3 sequences, 20% to 25% seen once. The sequenced sample was peripheral blood mononuclear cells (PBMCs), obtained when the disease was refractory, from a patient treated with antithyroid drugs. Every receptor here comes from a female donor with Graves disease. The CDR3 runs from the conserved cysteine through the conserved F or W. Each record gives: J gene, D gene, CDR3 length, clone size, V gene, CDR3 protein, CDR3 DNA. D genes are given only for firm matches. Clone size, where shown, is once, few, many, or a class for clones that have expanded.

>TRBJ2-2|NA|14|few|TRBV11-1
CASSWDGRTGELFF
TGTGCCAGCAGCTGGGACGGTAGGACCGGGGAGCTGTTTTTT
>TRBJ2-1|NA|15|NA|TRBV28
CASSGDVPKRGEQFF
TGTGCCAGCAGCGGGGACGTACCTAAACGGGGTGAGCAGTTCTTC
>TRBJ1-1|NA|14|NA|TRBV5-1
CASSFATGNTEAFF
TGCGCCAGCAGCTTCGCCACGGGGAACACTGAAGCTTTCTTT
>TRBJ1-1|NA|14|NA|TRBV15
CVTSRDRGKTEAFF
TGTGTCACCAGCAGAGATCGGGGGAAGACTGAAGCTTTCTTT
>TRBJ1-2|NA|14|NA|TRBV7-3
CASSPGRGDYGYTF
TGTGCCAGCAGCCCCGGACGGGGGGACTATGGCTACACCTTC
>TRBJ2-2|NA|13|many|TRBV28
CASSASSTGELFF
TGTGCCAGCAGTGCTTCTAGCACCGGGGAGCTGTTTTTT
>TRBJ1-4|NA|16|many|TRBV7-2
CASSLVPGRANEKLFF
TGTGCCAGCAGCTTAGTTCCGGGGAGGGCTAATGAAAAACTGTTTTTT
>TRBJ2-7|NA|14|NA|TRBV5-1
CASSPGLDTYEQYF
TGCGCCAGCAGCCCCGGCCTCGACACCTACGAGCAGTACTTC
>TRBJ2-7|NA|14|NA|TRBV15
CATRKSAAGSEQYF
TGTGCCACCAGGAAGAGCGCGGCAGGGAGCGAGCAGTACTTC
>TRBJ1-5|NA|18|few|TRBV18
CASSPPGTAPRTEQPQHF
TGTGCCAGCTCACCGCCTGGGACGGCCCCGCGAACGGAGCAGCCCCAGCATTTT
>TRBJ2-5|NA|17|many|TRBV7-9
CASSPRSASGAKETQYF
TGTGCCAGCAGCCCCCGTTCGGCCTCCGGGGCCAAAGAGACCCAGTACTTC